What follows is one T cell receptor (beta chain) and its context. How the authors handled the data: Filtering differed for immunoSEQ, which gave only junction sequences without quality scores. The protocol was immunoSEQ multiplex PCR, while the TCRdb copy is restricted to in-frame clones and leaves out a portion. V and J calls and clone size are as listed in that table; D and trimming were resolved from the DNA. Altogether around 430,000 clones are present, about 76% being singletons, with the ten largest covering roughly an eighth. This sample is part of a study of shared clonotypes between healthy human individuals. The source material was PBMCs. The receptor was isolated from a woman in her forties in good health. Some clones in this sample may be carry-over from other donors' samples.

For the CDR3, the DNA is TGCAGCGTTGCCAGGGTGGGACTAGCGGTGCAGTACTTC. It encodes CSVARVGLAVQYF. The V and J genes are TRBV29-1 and TRBJ2-7, with TRBD2 identical over 11 bases. This CDR3 is 13 amino acids long. Trimming cost V 4 bases and J 9 bases; bases outside gene matches: 8. The V gene's germline CDR1 is SQVTM and CDR2 ANQGSEA.